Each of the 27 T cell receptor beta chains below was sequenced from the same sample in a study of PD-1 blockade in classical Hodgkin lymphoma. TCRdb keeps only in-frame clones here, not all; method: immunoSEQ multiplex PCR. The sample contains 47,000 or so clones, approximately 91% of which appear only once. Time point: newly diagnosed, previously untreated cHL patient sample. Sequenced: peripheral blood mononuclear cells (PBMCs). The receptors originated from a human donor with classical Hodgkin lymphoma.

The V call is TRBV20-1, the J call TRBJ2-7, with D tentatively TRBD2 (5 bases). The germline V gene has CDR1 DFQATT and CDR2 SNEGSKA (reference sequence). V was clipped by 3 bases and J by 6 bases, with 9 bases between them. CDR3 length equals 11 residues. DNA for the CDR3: TGCAGTGCTAGTGGTGGAGGCGAGCAGTACTTC. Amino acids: CSASGGGEQYF.

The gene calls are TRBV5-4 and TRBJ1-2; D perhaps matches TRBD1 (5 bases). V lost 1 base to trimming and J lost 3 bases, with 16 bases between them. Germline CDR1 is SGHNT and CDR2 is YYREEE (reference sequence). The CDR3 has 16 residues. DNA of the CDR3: TGTGCCAGCAGCTTGCCGGGGGTGCTGTCCGACTATGGCTACACCTTC. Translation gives CASSLPGVLSDYGYTF.

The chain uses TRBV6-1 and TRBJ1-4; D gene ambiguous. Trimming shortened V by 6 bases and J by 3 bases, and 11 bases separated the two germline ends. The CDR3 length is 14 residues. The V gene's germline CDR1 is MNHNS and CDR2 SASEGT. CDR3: CASRRRPANEKLFF. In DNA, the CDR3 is TGTGCCAGCAGGAGACGGCCAGCTAATGAAAAACTGTTTTTT.

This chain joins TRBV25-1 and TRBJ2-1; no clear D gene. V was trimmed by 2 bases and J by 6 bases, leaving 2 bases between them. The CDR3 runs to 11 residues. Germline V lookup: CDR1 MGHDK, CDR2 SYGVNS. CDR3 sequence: CASSEGNEQFF. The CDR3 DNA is TGTGCCAGCAGTGAAGGCAATGAGCAGTTCTTC.

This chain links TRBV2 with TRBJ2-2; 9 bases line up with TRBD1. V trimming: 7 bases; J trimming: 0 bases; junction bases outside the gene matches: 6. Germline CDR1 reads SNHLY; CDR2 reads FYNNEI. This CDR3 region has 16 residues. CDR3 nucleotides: TGTGCCAGCATGAGGGACAGGGCTCCGAACACCGGGGAGCTGTTTTTT. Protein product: CASMRDRAPNTGELFF.

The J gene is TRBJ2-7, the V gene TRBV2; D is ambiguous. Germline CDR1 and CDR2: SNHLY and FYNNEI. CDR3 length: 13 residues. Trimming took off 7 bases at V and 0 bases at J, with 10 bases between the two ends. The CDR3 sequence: CASKARPSYEQYF. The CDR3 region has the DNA TGTGCCAGCAAGGCTAGGCCCTCCTACGAGCAGTACTTC. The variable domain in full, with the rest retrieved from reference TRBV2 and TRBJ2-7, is EPEVTQTPSHQVTQMGQEVILRCVPISNHLYFYWYRQILGQKVEFLVSFYNNEISEKSEIFDDQFSVERPDGSNFTLKIRSTKLEDSAMYFCASKARPSYEQYFGPGTRLTVT.

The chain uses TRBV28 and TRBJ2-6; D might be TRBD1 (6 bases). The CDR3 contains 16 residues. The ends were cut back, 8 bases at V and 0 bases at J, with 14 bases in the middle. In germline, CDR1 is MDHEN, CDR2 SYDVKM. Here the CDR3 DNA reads TGTGCCAGCGCCCTCTTAGGGGGCTCTGGGGCCAACGTCCTGACTTTC. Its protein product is CASALLGGSGANVLTF.

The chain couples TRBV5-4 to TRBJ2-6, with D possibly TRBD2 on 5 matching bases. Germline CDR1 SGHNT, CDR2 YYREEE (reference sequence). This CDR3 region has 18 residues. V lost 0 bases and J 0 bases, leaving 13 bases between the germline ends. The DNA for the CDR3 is TGTGCCAGCAGCTTGGTCGGGAATACTCTCTCTGGGGCCAACGTCCTGACTTTC. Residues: CASSLVGNTLSGANVLTF.

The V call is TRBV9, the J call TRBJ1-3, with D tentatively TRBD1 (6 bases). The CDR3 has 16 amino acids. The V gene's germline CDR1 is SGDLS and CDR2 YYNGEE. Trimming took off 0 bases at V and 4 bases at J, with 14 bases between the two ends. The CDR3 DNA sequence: TGTGCCAGCAGCGTAGGTCAGGGGAAAAAAGGAAACACCATATATTTT. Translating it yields CASSVGQGKKGNTIYF.

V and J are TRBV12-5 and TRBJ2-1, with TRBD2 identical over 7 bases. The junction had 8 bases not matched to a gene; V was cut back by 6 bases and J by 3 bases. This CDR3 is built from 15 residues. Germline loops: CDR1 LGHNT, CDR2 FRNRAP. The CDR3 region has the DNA TGTGCTAGTGGCCCCGGGGGGAGGGGCTACAATGAGCAGTTCTTC. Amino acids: CASGPGGRGYNEQFF.

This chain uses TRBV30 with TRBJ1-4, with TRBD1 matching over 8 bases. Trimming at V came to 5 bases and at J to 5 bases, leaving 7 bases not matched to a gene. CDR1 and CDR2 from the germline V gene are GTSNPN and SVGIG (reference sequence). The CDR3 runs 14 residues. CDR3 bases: TGTGCCTGGGCCCGGGACAGGATAAATGAAAAACTGTTTTTT. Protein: CAWARDRINEKLFF. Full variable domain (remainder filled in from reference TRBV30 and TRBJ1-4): SQTIHQWPATLVQPVGSPLSLECTVEGTSNPNLYWYRQAAGRGLQLLFYSVGIGQISSEVPQNLSASRPQDRQFILSSKKLLLSDSGFYLCAWARDRINEKLFFGSGTQLSVL.

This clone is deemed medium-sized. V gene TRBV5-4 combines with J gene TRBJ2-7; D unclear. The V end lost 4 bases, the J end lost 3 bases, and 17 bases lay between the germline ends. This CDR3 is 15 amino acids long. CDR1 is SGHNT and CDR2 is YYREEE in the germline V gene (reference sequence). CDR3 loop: CASSPDLGQSYEQYF. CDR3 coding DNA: TGTGCCAGCAGCCCTGACTTGGGCCAAAGCTACGAGCAGTACTTC.

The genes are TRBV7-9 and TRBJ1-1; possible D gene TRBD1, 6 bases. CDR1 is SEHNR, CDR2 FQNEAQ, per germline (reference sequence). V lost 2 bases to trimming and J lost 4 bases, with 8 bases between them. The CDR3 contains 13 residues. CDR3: CASSLKGGTEAFF. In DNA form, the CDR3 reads TGTGCCAGCAGCTTAAAGGGGGGCACTGAAGCTTTCTTT.

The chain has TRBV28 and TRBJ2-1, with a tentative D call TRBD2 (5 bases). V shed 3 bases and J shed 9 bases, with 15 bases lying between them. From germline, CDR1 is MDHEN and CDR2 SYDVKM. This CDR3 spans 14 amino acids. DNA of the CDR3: TGTGCCAGCAGTTTGGGTCTAGGGAGAGGTGAGCAGTTCTTC. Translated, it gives CASSLGLGRGEQFF.

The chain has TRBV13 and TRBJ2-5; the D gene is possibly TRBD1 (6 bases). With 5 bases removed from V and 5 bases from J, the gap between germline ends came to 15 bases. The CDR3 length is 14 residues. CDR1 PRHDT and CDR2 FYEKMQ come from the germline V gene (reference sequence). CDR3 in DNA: TGTGCCAGCAGCGTCAACAGGGTTGGGGAGACCCAGTACTTC. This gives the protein CASSVNRVGETQYF.

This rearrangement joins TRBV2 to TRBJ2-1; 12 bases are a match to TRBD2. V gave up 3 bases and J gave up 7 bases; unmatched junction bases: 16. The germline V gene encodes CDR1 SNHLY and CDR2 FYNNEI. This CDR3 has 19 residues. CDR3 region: CASSDFTSGRPLQRNEQFF. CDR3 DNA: TGTGCCAGCAGTGATTTCACTAGCGGGAGGCCCCTCCAAAGGAATGAGCAGTTCTTC. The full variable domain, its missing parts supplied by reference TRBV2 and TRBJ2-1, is EPEVTQTPSHQVTQMGQEVILRCVPISNHLYFYWYRQILGQKVEFLVSFYNNEISEKSEIFDDQFSVERPDGSNFTLKIRSTKLEDSAMYFCASSDFTSGRPLQRNEQFFGPGTRLTVL.

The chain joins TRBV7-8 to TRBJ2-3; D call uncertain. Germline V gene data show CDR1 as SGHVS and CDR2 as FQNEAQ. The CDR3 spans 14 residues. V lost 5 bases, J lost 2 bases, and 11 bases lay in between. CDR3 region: CASSVGIATDTQYF. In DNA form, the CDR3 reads TGTGCCAGCAGCGTGGGGATCGCCACAGATACGCAGTATTTT.

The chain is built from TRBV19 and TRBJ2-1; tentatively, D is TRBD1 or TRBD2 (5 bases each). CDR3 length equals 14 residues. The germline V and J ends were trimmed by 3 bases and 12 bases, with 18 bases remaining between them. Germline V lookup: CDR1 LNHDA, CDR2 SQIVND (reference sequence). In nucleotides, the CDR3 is TGTGCCAGTAGTATCTTAGGGACCGAGGGGCGGCAGTTCTTC. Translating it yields CASSILGTEGRQFF.

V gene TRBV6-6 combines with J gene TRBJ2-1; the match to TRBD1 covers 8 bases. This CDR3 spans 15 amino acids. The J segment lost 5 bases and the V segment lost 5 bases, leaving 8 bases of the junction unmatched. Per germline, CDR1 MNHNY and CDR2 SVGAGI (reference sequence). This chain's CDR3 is CASSLGQGAHNEQFF. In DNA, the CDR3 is TGTGCCAGCAGTCTCGGACAGGGCGCCCACAATGAGCAGTTCTTC.

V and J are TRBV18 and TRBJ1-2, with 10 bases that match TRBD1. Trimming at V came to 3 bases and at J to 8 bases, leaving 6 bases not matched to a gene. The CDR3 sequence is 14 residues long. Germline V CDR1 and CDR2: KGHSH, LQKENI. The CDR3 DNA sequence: TGTGCCAGCTCACCTGGGACAGGGGAAAGAGGCTACACCTTC. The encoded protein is CASSPGTGERGYTF.

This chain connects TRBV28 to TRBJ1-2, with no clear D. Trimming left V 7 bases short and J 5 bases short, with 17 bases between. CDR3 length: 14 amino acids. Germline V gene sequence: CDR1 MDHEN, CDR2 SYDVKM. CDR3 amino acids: CASIPTGVNYGYTF. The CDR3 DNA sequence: TGTGCCAGCATTCCCACCGGGGTAAATTATGGCTACACCTTC.

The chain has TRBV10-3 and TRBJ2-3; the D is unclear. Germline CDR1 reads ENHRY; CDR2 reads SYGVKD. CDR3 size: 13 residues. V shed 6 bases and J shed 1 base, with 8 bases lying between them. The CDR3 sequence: CAIRPPGTDTQYF. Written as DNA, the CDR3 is TGTGCCATCAGGCCCCCTGGCACAGATACGCAGTATTTT.

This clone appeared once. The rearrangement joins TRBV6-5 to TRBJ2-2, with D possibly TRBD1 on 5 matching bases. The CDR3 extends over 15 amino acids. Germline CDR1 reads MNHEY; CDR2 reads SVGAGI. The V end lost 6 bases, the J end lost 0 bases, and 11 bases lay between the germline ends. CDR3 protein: CASSPGFANTGELFF. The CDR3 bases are TGTGCCAGCAGCCCAGGGTTCGCGAACACCGGGGAGCTGTTTTTT.

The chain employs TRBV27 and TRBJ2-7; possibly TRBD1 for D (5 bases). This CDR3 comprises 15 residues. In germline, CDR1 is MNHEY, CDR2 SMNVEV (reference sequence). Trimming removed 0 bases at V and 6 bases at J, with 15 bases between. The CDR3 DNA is TGTGCCAGCAGTTTATCGAGTGGCAGGGTCTCCGAGCAGTACTTC. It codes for CASSLSSGRVSEQYF.

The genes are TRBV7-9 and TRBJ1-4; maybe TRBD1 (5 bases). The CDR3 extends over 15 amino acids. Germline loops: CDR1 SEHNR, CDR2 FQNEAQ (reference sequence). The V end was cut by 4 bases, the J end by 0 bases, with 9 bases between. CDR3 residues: CASSSGPSTNEKLFF. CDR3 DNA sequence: TGTGCCAGCAGCTCGGGGCCCTCAACTAATGAAAAACTGTTTTTT.

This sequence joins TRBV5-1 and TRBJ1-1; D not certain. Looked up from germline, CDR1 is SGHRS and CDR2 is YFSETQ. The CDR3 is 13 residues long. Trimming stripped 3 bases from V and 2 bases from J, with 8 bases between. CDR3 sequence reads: CASSSSANTEAFF. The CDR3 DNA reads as TGCGCCAGCAGCTCCAGCGCTAACACTGAAGCTTTCTTT.

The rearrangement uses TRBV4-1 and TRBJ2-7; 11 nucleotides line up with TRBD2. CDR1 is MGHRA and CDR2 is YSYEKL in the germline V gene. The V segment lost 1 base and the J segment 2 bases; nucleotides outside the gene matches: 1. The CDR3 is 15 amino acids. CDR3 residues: CASSQGLAGTYEQYF. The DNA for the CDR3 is TGCGCCAGCAGCCAAGGACTAGCGGGGACCTACGAGCAGTACTTC.